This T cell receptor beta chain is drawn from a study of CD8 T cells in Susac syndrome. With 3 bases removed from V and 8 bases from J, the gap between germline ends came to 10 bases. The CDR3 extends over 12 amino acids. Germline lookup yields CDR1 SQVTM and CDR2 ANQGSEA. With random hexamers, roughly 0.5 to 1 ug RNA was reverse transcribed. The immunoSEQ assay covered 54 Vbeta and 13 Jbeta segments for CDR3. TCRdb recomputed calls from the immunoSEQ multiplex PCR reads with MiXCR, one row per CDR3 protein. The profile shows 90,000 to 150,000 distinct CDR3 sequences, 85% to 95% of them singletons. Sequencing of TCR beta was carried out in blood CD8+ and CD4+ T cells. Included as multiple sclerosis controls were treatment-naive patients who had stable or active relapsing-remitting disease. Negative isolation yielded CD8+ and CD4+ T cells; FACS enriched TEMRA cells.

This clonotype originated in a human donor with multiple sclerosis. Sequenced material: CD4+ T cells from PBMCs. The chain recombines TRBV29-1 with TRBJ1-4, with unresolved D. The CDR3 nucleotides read TGCAGCGTTGATAGAGGGTTAGAAAAACTGTTTTTT. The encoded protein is CSVDRGLEKLFF.